The 2 T cell receptor beta chains in this list originate from one sample, sequenced in a study of beta chain features in type 1 diabetes. Findings and limits, study-wide: People with Type 1 diabetes carried modestly yet significantly shorter TCRB CDR3s in all four CD4+ subsets.

No antigen is known for these receptors. Investigators reverse transcribed all isolated RNA, so they sequenced expressed TCRB transcripts. Using immunoSEQ multiplex PCR, the repertoire was profiled, and TCRdb retains in-frame clones only, with some absent. Among hundreds of thousands of clones listed, around 15% were seen once. The sequenced material came from naive CD4+ T cells from blood. The receptor set was obtained from a man aged 18-30 years with type 1 diabetes.

J is TRBJ1-6 and V is TRBV13, with a possible D match to TRBD1 (5 bases). Germline lookup yields CDR1 PRHDT and CDR2 FYEKMQ (reference sequence). The CDR3 has 14 residues. V was shortened by 5 bases and J by 10 bases, with 15 bases between the two germline ends. The CDR3 spells CASSLQEKESPLHF. In DNA, the CDR3 is TGTGCCAGCAGCCTACAGGAGAAGGAATCACCCCTCCACTTT.

The CDR3 nucleotides read TGTGCCAGCAGCTTATCGGTACCCGACAGGGGGTATTACTTC. The encoded protein is CASSLSVPDRGYYF. V is TRBV7-6 and J is TRBJ2-5; 9 bases match TRBD1. V lost 2 bases and J lost 14; bases outside the gene matches: 12. This CDR3 spans 14 amino acids. The germline V gene encodes CDR1 SGHVS and CDR2 FNYEAQ. The whole variable domain, remainder taken from reference TRBV7-6 and TRBJ2-5, is GAGVSQSPRYKVTKRGQDVALRCDPISGHVSLYWYRQALGQGPEFLTYFNYEAQQDKSGLPNDRFSAERPEGSISTLTIQRTEQRDSAMYRCASSLSVPDRGYYFGPGTRLLVL.